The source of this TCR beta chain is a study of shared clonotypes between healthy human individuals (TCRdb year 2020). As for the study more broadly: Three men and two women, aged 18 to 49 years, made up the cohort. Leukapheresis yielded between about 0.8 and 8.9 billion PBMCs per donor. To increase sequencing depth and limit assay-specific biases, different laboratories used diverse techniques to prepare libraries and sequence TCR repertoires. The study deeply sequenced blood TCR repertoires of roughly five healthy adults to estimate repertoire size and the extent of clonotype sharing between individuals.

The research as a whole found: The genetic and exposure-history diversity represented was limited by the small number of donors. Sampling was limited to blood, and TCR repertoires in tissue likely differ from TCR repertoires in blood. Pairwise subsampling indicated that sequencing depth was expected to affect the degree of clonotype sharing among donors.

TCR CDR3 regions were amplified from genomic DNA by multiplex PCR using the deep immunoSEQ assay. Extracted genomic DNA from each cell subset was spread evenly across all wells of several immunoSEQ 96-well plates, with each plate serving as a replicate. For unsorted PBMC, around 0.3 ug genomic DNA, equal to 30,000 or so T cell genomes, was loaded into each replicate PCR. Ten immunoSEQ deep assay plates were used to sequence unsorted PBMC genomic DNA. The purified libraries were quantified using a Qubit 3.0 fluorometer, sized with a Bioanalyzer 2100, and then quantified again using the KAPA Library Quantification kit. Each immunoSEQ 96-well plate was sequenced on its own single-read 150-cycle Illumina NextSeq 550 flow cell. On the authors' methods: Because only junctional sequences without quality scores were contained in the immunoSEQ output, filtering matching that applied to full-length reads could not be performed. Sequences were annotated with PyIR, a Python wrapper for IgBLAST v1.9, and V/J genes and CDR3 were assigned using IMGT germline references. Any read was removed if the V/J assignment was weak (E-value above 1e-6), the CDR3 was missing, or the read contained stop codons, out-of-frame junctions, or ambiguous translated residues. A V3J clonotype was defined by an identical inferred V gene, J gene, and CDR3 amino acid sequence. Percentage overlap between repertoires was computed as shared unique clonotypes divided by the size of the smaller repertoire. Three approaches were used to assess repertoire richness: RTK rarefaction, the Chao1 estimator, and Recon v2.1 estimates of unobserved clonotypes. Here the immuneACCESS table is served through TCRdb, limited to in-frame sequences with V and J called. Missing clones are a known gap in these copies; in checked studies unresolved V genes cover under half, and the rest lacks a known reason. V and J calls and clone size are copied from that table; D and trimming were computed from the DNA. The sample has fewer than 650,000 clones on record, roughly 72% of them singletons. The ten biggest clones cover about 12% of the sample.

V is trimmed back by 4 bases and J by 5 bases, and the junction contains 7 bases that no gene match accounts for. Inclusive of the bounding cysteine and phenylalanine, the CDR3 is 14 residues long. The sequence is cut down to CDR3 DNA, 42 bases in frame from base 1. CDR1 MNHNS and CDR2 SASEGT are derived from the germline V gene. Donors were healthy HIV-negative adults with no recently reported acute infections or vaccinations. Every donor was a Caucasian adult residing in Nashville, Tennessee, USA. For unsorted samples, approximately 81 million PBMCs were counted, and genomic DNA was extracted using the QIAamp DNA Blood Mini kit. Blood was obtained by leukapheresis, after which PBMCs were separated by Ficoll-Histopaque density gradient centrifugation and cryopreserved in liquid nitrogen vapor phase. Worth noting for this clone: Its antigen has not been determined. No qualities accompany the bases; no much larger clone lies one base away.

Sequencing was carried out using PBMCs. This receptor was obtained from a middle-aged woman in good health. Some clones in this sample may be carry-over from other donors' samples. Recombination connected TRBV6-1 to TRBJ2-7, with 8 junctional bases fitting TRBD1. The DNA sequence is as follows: TGTGCCAGCAGTGTTTCCGGGACAGGCCACGAGCAGTACTTC. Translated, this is CASSVSGTGHEQYF.